What follows describes a single TCR beta chain. The data belong to a study of blood T cell repertoires in COVID-19. Overall study: Samples of COVID-19 (acute and convalescent) were obtained from the United States, Italy and Spain. T cells, B-cell-depleted T cells, or PBMCs supplied cDNA or gDNA.

This CDR3 region has 14 residues. V lost 2 bases, J lost 6 bases, and 14 bases lay in between. Germline CDR1 is MNHEY and CDR2 is SVGAGI. Under the authors' procedure: Reference gene primer amplification yielded estimated nucleated cell counts. The protocol was immunoSEQ multiplex PCR, while the TCRdb copy is restricted to in-frame clones and leaves out a portion. The V and J calls and clone size come from that table; D and trimming were worked out from the DNA. The sample consists of approximately 150,000 clones, about nine tenths of them appearing once. V and J are TRBV6-5 and TRBJ2-7; possibly TRBD2 for D (5 bases). The sample taken for sequencing was peripheral blood. This sequence originates from a man in his forties or fifties who had recovered from COVID-19. The CDR3 loop reads CASSYPGLEGEQYF. CDR3 bases: TGTGCCAGCAGTTACCCTGGACTGGAAGGCGAGCAGTACTTC.